This is a list of T cell receptor beta chains from one sample in a study of T cell responses to AZD1222 COVID-19 vaccine. Libraries were prepared by immunoSEQ multiplex PCR; TCRdb keeps only in-frame clonotypes and omits some of them. In the table there are 100,000 to 150,000 clones, over 90% of which are singletons. Source: peripheral blood, taken on day 0 of AZD1222 vaccination. The receptors stem from an adult in good health. The CDR3 runs from the conserved cysteine through the conserved F or W. The order of the fields is clone size, V gene, D gene, J gene, CDR3 DNA, CDR3 protein. A D gene is named only where the DNA matches it firmly. Rows may omit the clone size; those that give it use once, few, many or a size class.

>once|TRBV6-4|TRBD1|TRBJ1-1
TGTGCCAGCAGAGAAAAACAGGGGGCTGAAGCTTTCTTT
CASREKQGAEAFF
>.|TRBV5-1|.|TRBJ1-2
TGCGCCAGCAGCTTGGCCCGTGCAGGGGAGTTAGGCTACACCTTC
CASSLARAGELGYTF
>.|TRBV7-9|TRBD1|TRBJ1-5
TGTGCCAGCAGCCGGGACAGCAAAAATCAGCCCCAGCATTTT
CASSRDSKNQPQHF
>.|TRBV28|.|TRBJ2-7
TGTGCCAGCTACTCATGGGGAAGGGACTACGAGCAGTACTTC
CASYSWGRDYEQYF
>.|TRBV7-9|.|TRBJ2-7
TGTGCCAGCAGCCTCTCGGCTAGCGAGCAGTACTTC
CASSLSASEQYF
>once|TRBV5-1|TRBD1|TRBJ2-3
TGCGCCAGCAGCAGGACCGGGACAGGGAACACAGATACGCAGTATTTT
CASSRTGTGNTDTQYF
>.|TRBV5-1|TRBD1|TRBJ1-1
TGCGCCAGCAGCTTGGACAGGGGGCTTGAAGCTTTCTTT
CASSLDRGLEAFF
>.|TRBV6-4|.|TRBJ2-3
TGTGCCAGCAGTCGGGGGGCGGTATTAACCCCAGATACGCAGTATTTT
CASSRGAVLTPDTQYF
>.|TRBV18|.|TRBJ2-1
TGTGCCAGCTCACCACAAGATGAGCAGTTCTTC
CASSPQDEQFF
>once|TRBV19|.|TRBJ2-7
TGTGCCAGTAGTATTATGGCGGACAACCGAGGTAGCCACGAGCAGTACTTC
CASSIMADNRGSHEQYF
>once|TRBV6-5|TRBD2|TRBJ2-7
TGTGCCAGCACCCCGGCGGGGACTACCTCCTACGAGCAGTACTTC
CASTPAGTTSYEQYF
>once|TRBV10-3|TRBD1|TRBJ1-4
TGTGCCATCAGTGAGAGGGGACAGGGCGATGAAAAACTGTTTTTT
CAISERGQGDEKLFF
>.|TRBV19|.|TRBJ2-2
TGTGCCAGTAGAGGCGGGGCGAACACCGGGGAGCTGTTTTTT
CASRGGANTGELFF
>.|TRBV19|TRBD1|TRBJ2-7
TGTGCCAGTAAAACCGGGACAGAGAGCTTCTACGAGCAGTACTTC
CASKTGTESFYEQYF
>few|TRBV27|TRBD1|TRBJ2-7
TGTGCCAGCAGTTTACGGGGACAGGCTGCAATTGTTTTCTACGAGCAGTACTTC
CASSLRGQAAIVFYEQYF
>.|TRBV20-1|TRBD1|TRBJ1-5
TGCAGTGCTAGTCAGGGGGCCCACAGTAAGCCCCAGCATTTT
CSASQGAHSKPQHF
>.|TRBV28|.|TRBJ2-7
TGTGCCAGCAGTCCGGGCGGACAGCCCATTTACGAGCAGTACTTC
CASSPGGQPIYEQYF
>.|TRBV7-9|.|TRBJ1-2
TGTGCCAGCGGGACTAGGGGGGCTGGCTACACCTTC
CASGTRGAGYTF
>once|TRBV5-6|.|TRBJ2-2
TGTGCCAGCGCTAGCTACCGCACCGGGGAGCTGTTTTTT
CASASYRTGELFF
>.|TRBV2|TRBD1|TRBJ1-2
TGTGCCAGTTGGACAGGGCTCCTCTATGGCTACACCTTC
CASWTGLLYGYTF
>.|TRBV10-3|.|TRBJ2-7
TGTGCCATCAGTCAGGGGCTCTCCTACGAGCAGTACTTC
CAISQGLSYEQYF
>.|TRBV10-1|.|TRBJ1-1
TGCGCCAGCAGTGAGGCCAGGAGTGGGGGGGTTGCTGAAGCTTTCTTT
CASSEARSGGVAEAFF
>.|TRBV5-1|.|TRBJ1-3
TGCGCCAGCAGCGACACCATCTCTGGAAACACCATATATTTT
CASSDTISGNTIYF
>.|TRBV5-1|.|TRBJ2-3
TGCGCCAGCAGCTCTAGTCCCGAGATCGGTACGCAGTATTTT
CASSSSPEIGTQYF
>.|TRBV27|.|TRBJ2-1
TGTGCCAGCAGTTTAGGCTCGGGACTTGGCGATGAGCAGTTCTTC
CASSLGSGLGDEQFF
>.|TRBV6-4|TRBD1|TRBJ2-7
TGTGCCAGCAGTGACTCCGCGGGACAGGGCAGCTCCTACGAGCAGTACTTC
CASSDSAGQGSSYEQYF
>.|TRBV2|.|TRBJ2-7
TGTGCCAGCAGTTTTGGACCAACCCTCTCCTACGAGCAGTACTTC
CASSFGPTLSYEQYF
>.|TRBV13|.|TRBJ1-1
TGTGCCAGCAGCTTAACGGGGGTGACGAACACTGAAGCTTTCTTT
CASSLTGVTNTEAFF
>.|TRBV9|.|TRBJ1-2
TGTGCCAGCAGCGAGGTAGACCATGGCTACACCTTC
CASSEVDHGYTF
>.|TRBV10-3|.|TRBJ2-7
TGTGCCATCAGCACGGAGGTAGCGTACGAGCAGTACTTC
CAISTEVAYEQYF
>.|TRBV6-5|TRBD1|TRBJ1-2
TGTGCCAACAACAGGGGCGCAAACTATGGCTACACCTTC
CANNRGANYGYTF
>.|TRBV9|.|TRBJ1-3
TGTGCCAGCAGCGTAGGTCTCTCCACAGGGCTCGGGAGAAACACCATATATTTT
CASSVGLSTGLGRNTIYF
>.|TRBV19|.|TRBJ1-5
TGTGCCAGTTCGCGGGAGGGCCGGAGCAATCAGCCCCAGCATTTT
CASSREGRSNQPQHF
>.|TRBV7-2|.|TRBJ1-6
TGTGCCAGCAGCCCCCGGGAGGGGGGGAAGGGCTCCTATAATTCACCCCTCCACTTT
CASSPREGGKGSYNSPLHF
>few|TRBV13|TRBD1|TRBJ1-3
TGTGCCAGCAGTCCTGGAGGGGGCGCAGGTGGAAACACCATATATTTT
CASSPGGGAGGNTIYF
>.|TRBV11-2|TRBD2|TRBJ2-5
TGTGCCAGCAGCTCCGGGACTAGCGGGGGAGAGACCCAGTACTTC
CASSSGTSGGETQYF
>.|TRBV7-8|.|TRBJ2-7
TGTGCCAGCAGCCCTAACTACGAGCAGTACTTC
CASSPNYEQYF
>.|TRBV5-1|.|TRBJ2-7
TGCGCCAGCAGCCAGGGGCAGGGAGGCTACGAGCAGTACTTC
CASSQGQGGYEQYF
>.|TRBV29-1|TRBD1|TRBJ1-2
TGCAGCGTTGAAAGGGATGGACAGGGAAGGTATGGCTACACCTTC
CSVERDGQGRYGYTF
>.|TRBV4-2|.|TRBJ2-7
TGTGCCAGCAGCCAAACCTACTACGAGCAGTACTTC
CASSQTYYEQYF
>.|TRBV25-1|.|TRBJ2-7
TGTGCCAGCAGTGAGGGAGCTAGCGTACTATGGGAGCAGTACTTC
CASSEGASVLWEQYF
>.|TRBV28|.|TRBJ2-7
TGTGCCAGCAGCCCGTCCGGACTAAGCTACGAGCAGTACTTC
CASSPSGLSYEQYF
>.|TRBV7-6|TRBD1|TRBJ1-2
TGTGCCAGCAGCCCGGGACAGGGGGATGGCTACACCTTC
CASSPGQGDGYTF
>.|TRBV7-9|.|TRBJ1-5
TGTGCCAGCAGCTTAGAGTCGGGTTTGTTCAATCAGCCCCAGCATTTT
CASSLESGLFNQPQHF
>.|TRBV19|.|TRBJ1-1
TGTGCCAGTAGGGCGTTTACAGAGAACACTGAAGCTTTCTTT
CASRAFTENTEAFF
>.|TRBV28|.|TRBJ2-1
TGTGCCAGCAGCCGAGGGACGATTGAGCAGTTCTTC
CASSRGTIEQFF
>.|TRBV19|.|TRBJ1-1
TGTGCCAGTAGTACCAACAGGGAGACTGAAGCTTTCTTT
CASSTNRETEAFF
>.|TRBV11-3|TRBD1|TRBJ2-1
TGTGCCAGCAGCTTAAGGACAGGGGGAGCGGGCAATGAGCAGTTCTTC
CASSLRTGGAGNEQFF
>.|TRBV5-4|.|TRBJ2-6
TGTGCCAGCAGGACGACTCAGGCCCCCAGGGCCAACGTCCTGACTTTC
CASRTTQAPRANVLTF
>once|TRBV27|.|TRBJ2-3
TGTGCCAGCAGTTATGCTAGCACAGATACGCAGTATTTT
CASSYASTDTQYF
>few|TRBV12-3/TRBV12-4|.|TRBJ1-1
TGTGCCAGCAGTCAAATGAGGGGGGAAGCTTTCTTT
CASSQMRGEAFF
>.|TRBV19|.|TRBJ2-7
TGTGCCAGTAGTATTGGGGGAGTCAGCGGCGCTACTTACGAGCAGTACTTC
CASSIGGVSGATYEQYF
>.|TRBV4-2|TRBD2|TRBJ2-7
TGTGCCAGCAGCCAAGATACCTCTGTTCTGGGACTAGACACCTACGAGCAGTACTTC
CASSQDTSVLGLDTYEQYF
>.|TRBV9|.|TRBJ1-2
TGTGCCAGCACCAGGGGACCAGGAGCTAACTATGGCTACACCTTC
CASTRGPGANYGYTF
>once|TRBV6-5|.|TRBJ1-5
TGTGCCAGCAGCAACGGTGCGGGGATCGGTCAGCCCCAGCATTTT
CASSNGAGIGQPQHF
>.|TRBV7-9|TRBD1|TRBJ1-5
TGTGCCAGCAGTACAGGGGGCAATCAGCCCCAGCATTTT
CASSTGGNQPQHF